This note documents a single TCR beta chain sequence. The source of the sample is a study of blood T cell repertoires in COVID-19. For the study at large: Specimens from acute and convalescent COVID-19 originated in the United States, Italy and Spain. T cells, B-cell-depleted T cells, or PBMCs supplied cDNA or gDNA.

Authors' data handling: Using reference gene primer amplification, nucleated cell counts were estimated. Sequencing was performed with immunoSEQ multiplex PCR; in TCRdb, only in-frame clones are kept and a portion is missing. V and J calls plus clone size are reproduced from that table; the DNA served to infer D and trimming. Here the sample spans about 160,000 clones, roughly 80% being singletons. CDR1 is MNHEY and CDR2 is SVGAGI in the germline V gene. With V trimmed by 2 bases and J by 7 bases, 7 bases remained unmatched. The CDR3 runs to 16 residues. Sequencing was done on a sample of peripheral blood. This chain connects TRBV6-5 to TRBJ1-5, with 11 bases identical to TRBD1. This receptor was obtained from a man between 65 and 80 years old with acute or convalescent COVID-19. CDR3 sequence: CASSYAGTGGGQPQHF. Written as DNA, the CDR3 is TGTGCCAGCAGTTACGCGGGGACAGGGGGAGGCCAGCCCCAGCATTTT.